Presented here are 25 T cell receptor beta chains from one specimen sequenced in a study of blood T cell repertoires in COVID-19. Profiling relied on immunoSEQ multiplex PCR, and the TCRdb table lists in-frame clones only, not all of them. This sample has more than 150,000 clones, with around 89% found just once. Specimen: peripheral blood. Source of these receptors: a woman aged 40 to 50 with acute or convalescent COVID-19.

This chain uses TRBV19 with TRBJ2-7, with D perhaps matching TRBD1 (5 bases). The germline CDR1 and CDR2 sequences are LNHDA and SQIVND (reference sequence). CDR3 length equals 15 residues. The V end was cut by 5 bases, the J end by 2 bases, with 16 bases between. The CDR3 sequence is CASSSRPTVTYEQYF. DNA of the CDR3: TGTGCCAGTAGTTCCCGACCGACAGTTACCTACGAGCAGTACTTC.

This clone was seen once. The gene calls are TRBV5-1 and TRBJ2-1; D is perhaps TRBD1 (8 bases). CDR1 is SGHRS, CDR2 YFSETQ, per germline. Trimming left V 2 bases short and J 13 bases short, with 22 bases between. This CDR3 has 15 residues. CDR3 in amino acids: CASSFDEWYRGGQFF. As DNA, the CDR3 is TGCGCCAGCAGCTTTGACGAGTGGTACAGGGGGGGCCAGTTCTTC.

This clone is a singleton in its sample. The chain carries TRBV6-1 and TRBJ1-5, with 7 bases that match TRBD1. The CDR3 spans 14 residues. V shed 2 bases, J shed 6 bases, and the junction held 4 bases outside the gene matches. Germline V lookup: CDR1 MNHNS, CDR2 SASEGT. DNA of the CDR3: TGTGCCAGCAGTGAAAGACAGGGACGTCAGCCCCAGCATTTT. It is translated as CASSERQGRQPQHF.

This sequence joins TRBV9 and TRBJ2-1; possibly TRBD1 for D (6 bases). The germline V and J ends were trimmed by 6 bases and 2 bases, with 15 bases remaining between them. The germline V gene encodes CDR1 SGDLS and CDR2 YYNGEE. There are 15 residues in the CDR3. CDR3 sequence reads: CASTPIGGTYNEQFF. The CDR3 DNA reads TGTGCCAGCACCCCGATAGGGGGAACCTACAATGAGCAGTTCTTC.

V gene TRBV29-1 combines with J gene TRBJ2-5, with a weak D call TRBD2 (5 bases). From germline, CDR1 is SQVTM and CDR2 ANQGSEA. The CDR3 length is 14 residues. V was pared by 4 bases and J by 5 bases, with 17 bases between. The CDR3 bases are TGCAGCGTTGTGGTTTCTGGGAGATGGGAGACCCAGTACTTC. Translation: CSVVVSGRWETQYF.

This chain connects TRBV19 to TRBJ2-2, with TRBD1 matching over 8 bases. Germline values: CDR1 LNHDA, CDR2 SQIVND (reference sequence). V trimming: 6 bases; J trimming: 5 bases; junction bases outside the gene matches: 5. The CDR3 sequence is 14 residues long. The CDR3 DNA is TGTGCCAGTAGGCTTCACAGGGGGACCGGGGAGCTGTTTTTT. It is translated as CASRLHRGTGELFF. The variable domain in full, with the rest retrieved from reference TRBV19 and TRBJ2-2, is DGGITQSPKYLFRKEGQNVTLSCEQNLNHDAMYWYRQDPGQGLRLIYYSQIVNDFQKGDIAEGYSVSREKKESFPLTVTSAQKNPTAFYLCASRLHRGTGELFFGEGSRLTVL.

In this sample, this clone turned up once. The chain carries TRBV9 and TRBJ2-3, with D perhaps TRBD1 (5 bases). V lost 4 bases to trimming and J lost 1 base, with 16 bases between them. The germline gives CDR1 SGDLS, CDR2 YYNGEE. This CDR3 region has 16 residues. CDR3 coding DNA: TGTGCCAGCAGCACTGGGGCCGACAGCCGCACAGATACGCAGTATTTT. Protein: CASSTGADSRTDTQYF. The whole variable domain, remainder taken from reference TRBV9 and TRBJ2-3, is DSGVTQTPKHLITATGQRVTLRCSPRSGDLSVYWYQQSLDQGLQFLIQYYNGEERAKGNILERFSAQQFPDLHSELNLSSLELGDSALYFCASSTGADSRTDTQYFGPGTRLTVL.

This sequence joins TRBV12-3 or TRBV12-4 and TRBJ2-7; tentatively, D is TRBD1 (6 bases). The CDR3 extends over 12 amino acids. V lost 6 bases, J lost 4 bases, and 10 bases lay in between. The CDR3 DNA sequence: TGTGCCAGCAGACAGGGACCTTACGAGCAGTACTTC. Residues: CASRQGPYEQYF.

The V call is TRBV29-1, the J call TRBJ2-1; 14 bases are a match to TRBD2. The V gene's germline CDR1 is SQVTM and CDR2 ANQGSEA. The CDR3 runs 14 residues. Trimming took 6 bases from V and 11 from J; bases not matched to a gene: 9. The CDR3 loop reads CSVVPGTSGGKQFF. DNA for the CDR3: TGCAGCGTGGTACCCGGGACTAGCGGGGGCAAGCAGTTCTTC.

The gene calls are TRBV5-1 and TRBJ2-7; 11 nucleotides line up with TRBD2. The CDR3 totals 14 residues. The germline V gene encodes CDR1 SGHRS and CDR2 YFSETQ. The J segment lost 7 bases and the V segment lost 4 bases, leaving 7 bases of the junction unmatched. This CDR3 reads CASSRLTSGMEQYF. The CDR3 region has the DNA TGCGCCAGCAGCAGACTGACTAGCGGGATGGAGCAGTACTTC.

This clone was recorded once. The chain employs TRBV13 and TRBJ2-2; the D is unclear. The CDR3 is 16 amino acids. V lost 2 bases, J lost 0 bases, and 10 bases lay in between. Germline CDR1 PRHDT, CDR2 FYEKMQ (reference sequence). CDR3 amino acids: CASSLNGGANTGELFF. As DNA, the CDR3 is TGTGCCAGCAGCTTAAACGGCGGAGCGAACACCGGGGAGCTGTTTTTT.

The chain joins TRBV2 to TRBJ2-1; no clear D. Deletions cut 7 bases from V and 4 bases from J, with 8 bases between. This CDR3 spans 12 amino acids. Germline V lookup: CDR1 SNHLY, CDR2 FYNNEI. The CDR3 bases are TGTGCCAGCAATGACAAATACAATGAGCAGTTCTTC. This encodes CASNDKYNEQFF. The full variable domain, completed using reference TRBV2 and TRBJ2-1, is EPEVTQTPSHQVTQMGQEVILRCVPISNHLYFYWYRQILGQKVEFLVSFYNNEISEKSEIFDDQFSVERPDGSNFTLKIRSTKLEDSAMYFCASNDKYNEQFFGPGTRLTVL.

In its sample, this clone was seen once. The chain uses TRBV19 and TRBJ2-2; 7 bases align to TRBD2. Germline values: CDR1 LNHDA, CDR2 SQIVND (reference sequence). J gave up 5 bases and V 6 bases, and 12 bases lay outside the gene matches. The CDR3 has 16 amino acids. The CDR3 DNA follows: TGTGCCAGTAGCCTTTCCTTCGGGACTATAACCGGGGAGCTGTTTTTT. It codes for CASSLSFGTITGELFF. Combining the CDR3 with reference TRBV19 and TRBJ2-2 gives the whole variable domain DGGITQSPKYLFRKEGQNVTLSCEQNLNHDAMYWYRQDPGQGLRLIYYSQIVNDFQKGDIAEGYSVSREKKESFPLTVTSAQKNPTAFYLCASSLSFGTITGELFFGEGSRLTVL.

CDR3 loop: CASSEDSGRQPQHF. CDR3 coding DNA: TGTGCCAGCAGTGAAGACAGCGGGAGGCAGCCCCAGCATTTT. The rearrangement links TRBV6-1 to TRBJ1-5; D is unclear. CDR1 is MNHNS and CDR2 is SASEGT in the germline V gene. Trimming removed 1 base at V and 7 bases at J, with 11 bases between. This CDR3 is 14 amino acids long.

V usage is TRBV5-6 and J usage is TRBJ2-7; D remains ambiguous. Trimming removed 4 bases from V and 4 bases from J, with 12 bases in between. Germline CDR1 is SGHDT and CDR2 is YYEEEE. The CDR3 loop spans 13 amino acids. CDR3 nucleotide sequence: TGTGCCAGCAGCAGAGAGAGAGCTTACGAGCAGTACTTC. Translated, it gives CASSRERAYEQYF.

The J gene is TRBJ2-3, the V gene TRBV5-1; TRBD2 might be the D (5 bases). Trimming stripped 0 bases from V and 1 base from J, with 9 bases between. Germline assignment: CDR1 SGHRS and CDR2 YFSETQ. The CDR3 spans 15 residues. Here the CDR3 reads CASSLVLGGTDTQYF. CDR3 DNA sequence: TGCGCCAGCAGCTTGGTACTAGGAGGCACAGATACGCAGTATTTT. Full variable domain (rest looked up from reference TRBV5-1 and TRBJ2-3): KAGVTQTPRYLIKTRGQQVTLSCSPISGHRSVSWYQQTPGQGLQFLFEYFSETQRNKGNFPGRFSGRQFSNSRSEMNVSTLELGDSALYLCASSLVLGGTDTQYFGPGTRLTVL.

The chain has TRBV24-1 and TRBJ2-2; 9 bases fit TRBD1. J gave up 5 bases and V 1 base, and 1 base lay outside the gene matches. The CDR3 runs to 15 residues. Germline V lookup: CDR1 KGHDR, CDR2 SFDVKD. CDR3 nucleotides: TGTGCCACCAGTGATTTCGGACAGGGGACCGGGGAGCTGTTTTTT. Its translation: CATSDFGQGTGELFF.

This chain connects TRBV7-9 to TRBJ2-7, with D perhaps matching TRBD2 (6 bases). Germline CDR1 is SEHNR and CDR2 is FQNEAQ (reference sequence). V shed 5 bases and J shed 5 bases, with 13 bases lying between them. CDR3 length equals 13 residues. The CDR3 nucleotides read TGTGCCAGCAGCCGCCGGGAGTCCCACGAGCAGTACTTC. This sequence encodes CASSRRESHEQYF.

The chain recombines TRBV11-3 with TRBJ2-2; the match to TRBD2 covers 7 bases. The trim removed 5 bases at V and 7 bases at J, leaving 19 bases unmatched. From germline, CDR1 is SGHNT and CDR2 YENEEA. CDR3 length: 18 residues. In DNA, the CDR3 is TGTGCCAGCAGCCCGATGGGCGGGTACCCAACGGGGGGCGGGGAGCTGTTTTTT. Translation gives CASSPMGGYPTGGGELFF. The full variable domain, completed using reference TRBV11-3 and TRBJ2-2, is EAGVVQSPRYKIIEKKQPVAFWCNPISGHNTLYWYLQNLGQGPELLIRYENEEAVDDSQLPKDRFSAERLKGVDSTLKIQPAELGDSAVYLCASSPMGGYPTGGGELFFGEGSRLTVL.

About this clone: The same CDR3 can be traced to other DNA sequences in this sample. The V gene is TRBV12-3 or TRBV12-4, the J gene TRBJ2-1; a possible D gene is TRBD1 (5 bases). The CDR3 contains 11 residues. Trimming took 5 bases from V and 6 from J, leaving 5 bases between them. Here the CDR3 DNA reads TGTGCCAGCAGTACAGGCAATGAGCAGTTCTTC. Translating gives CASSTGNEQFF.

The chain carries TRBV4-1 and TRBJ2-3; 8 bases fit TRBD2. Germline CDR1 is MGHRA and CDR2 is YSYEKL. The length of the CDR3 is 13 residues. The J segment lost 5 bases and the V segment lost 5 bases, leaving 3 bases of the junction unmatched. This CDR3 is CASSLLAEDTQYF. DNA of the CDR3: TGCGCCAGCAGCTTACTAGCGGAAGATACGCAGTATTTT.

The CDR3 sequence: CSVQTSETQYF. The CDR3 DNA reads TGCAGCGTCCAGACTTCGGAGACCCAGTACTTC. This chain links TRBV29-1 with TRBJ2-5, with D uncertain. This CDR3 has 11 amino acids. Germline loops: CDR1 SQVTM, CDR2 ANQGSEA. The V and J ends lost 6 bases and 5 bases respectively, with 10 bases between them.

V usage is TRBV2 and J usage is TRBJ1-4; 10 nucleotides match TRBD1. Per germline, CDR1 SNHLY and CDR2 FYNNEI. V dropped 6 bases and J dropped 11; count of bases not matched to a gene: 12. This CDR3 spans 15 amino acids. CDR3 sequence: CASSVSGTGEGKLFF. CDR3 nucleotide sequence: TGTGCCAGCAGCGTTTCCGGGACAGGGGAAGGGAAACTGTTTTTT.

The chain combines TRBV6-5 with TRBJ1-6, with 9 bases lining up with TRBD1. The CDR3 length is 14 residues. Germline CDR1 reads MNHEY; CDR2 reads SVGAGI. Trimming cost V 1 base and J 19 bases; bases outside gene matches: 11. Written as DNA, the CDR3 is TGTGCCAGCAGTTACTTGGAACAGGGGGCCAGCGTTCACTTT. It codes for CASSYLEQGASVHF.

The J gene is TRBJ1-5, the V gene TRBV5-1; 10 nucleotides match TRBD1. Trimming cost V 7 bases and J 0 bases; bases outside gene matches: 7. CDR1 is SGHRS and CDR2 is YFSETQ in the germline V gene. CDR3 length equals 16 residues. The CDR3 is CASPRGTGASNQPQHF. DNA of the CDR3: TGCGCCAGCCCCCGAGGGACAGGGGCTAGCAATCAGCCCCAGCATTTT.